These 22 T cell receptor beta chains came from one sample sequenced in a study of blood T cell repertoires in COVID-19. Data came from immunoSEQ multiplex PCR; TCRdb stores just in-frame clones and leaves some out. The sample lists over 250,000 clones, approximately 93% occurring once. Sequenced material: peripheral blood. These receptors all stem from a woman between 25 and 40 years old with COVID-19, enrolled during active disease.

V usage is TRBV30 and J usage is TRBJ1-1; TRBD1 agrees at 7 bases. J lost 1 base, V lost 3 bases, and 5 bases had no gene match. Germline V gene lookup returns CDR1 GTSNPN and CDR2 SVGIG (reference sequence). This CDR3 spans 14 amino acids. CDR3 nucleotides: TGTGCCTGGAGCCCATGGACAGGGAACACTGAAGCTTTCTTT. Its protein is CAWSPWTGNTEAFF.

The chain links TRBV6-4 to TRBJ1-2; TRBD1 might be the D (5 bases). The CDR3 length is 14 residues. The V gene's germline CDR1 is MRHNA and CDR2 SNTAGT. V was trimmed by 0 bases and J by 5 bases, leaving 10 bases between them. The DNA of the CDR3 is TGTGCCAGCAGTGACTCGATGCAGGGATATGGCTACACCTTC. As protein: CASSDSMQGYGYTF.

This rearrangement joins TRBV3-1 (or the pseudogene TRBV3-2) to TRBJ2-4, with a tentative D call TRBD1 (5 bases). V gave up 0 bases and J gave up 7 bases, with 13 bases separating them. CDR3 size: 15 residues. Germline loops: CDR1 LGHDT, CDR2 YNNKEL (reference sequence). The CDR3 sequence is CASSQDAGPQNIQYF. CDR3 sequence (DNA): TGTGCCAGCAGCCAAGACGCAGGGCCCCAGAACATTCAGTACTTC.

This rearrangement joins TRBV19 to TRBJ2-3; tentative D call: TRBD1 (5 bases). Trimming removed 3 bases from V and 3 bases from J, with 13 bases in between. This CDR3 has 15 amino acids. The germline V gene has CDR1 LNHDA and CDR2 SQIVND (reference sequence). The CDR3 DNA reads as TGTGCCAGTAGTATGGTCAGGGCGATAACAGATACGCAGTATTTT. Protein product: CASSMVRAITDTQYF. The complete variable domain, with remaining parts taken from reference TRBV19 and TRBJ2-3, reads DGGITQSPKYLFRKEGQNVTLSCEQNLNHDAMYWYRQDPGQGLRLIYYSQIVNDFQKGDIAEGYSVSREKKESFPLTVTSAQKNPTAFYLCASSMVRAITDTQYFGPGTRLTVL.

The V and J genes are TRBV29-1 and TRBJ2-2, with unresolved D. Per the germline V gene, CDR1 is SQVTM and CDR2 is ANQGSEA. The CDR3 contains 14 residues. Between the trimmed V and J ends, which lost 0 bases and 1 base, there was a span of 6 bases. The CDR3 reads CSVEEGQNTGELFF. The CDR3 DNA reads TGCAGCGTTGAAGAGGGCCAGAACACCGGGGAGCTGTTTTTT.

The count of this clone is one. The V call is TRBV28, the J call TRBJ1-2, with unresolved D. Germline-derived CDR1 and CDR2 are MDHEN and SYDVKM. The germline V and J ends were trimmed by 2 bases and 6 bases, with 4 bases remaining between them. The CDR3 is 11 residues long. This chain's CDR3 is CASSLTHGYTF. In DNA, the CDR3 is TGTGCCAGCAGTTTAACTCATGGCTACACCTTC.

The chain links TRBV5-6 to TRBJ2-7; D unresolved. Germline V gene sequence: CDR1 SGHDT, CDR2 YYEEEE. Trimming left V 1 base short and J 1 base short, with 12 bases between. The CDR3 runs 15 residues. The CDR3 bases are TGTGCCAGCAGCTTGATGTTAGTTCGGTCCTACGAGCAGTACTTC. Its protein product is CASSLMLVRSYEQYF.

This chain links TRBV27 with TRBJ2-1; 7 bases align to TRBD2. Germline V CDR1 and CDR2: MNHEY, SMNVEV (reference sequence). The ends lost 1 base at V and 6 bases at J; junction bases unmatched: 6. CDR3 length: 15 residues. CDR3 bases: TGTGCCAGCAGTTTATGGGCGGGAGTGGGCAATGAGCAGTTCTTC. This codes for CASSLWAGVGNEQFF.

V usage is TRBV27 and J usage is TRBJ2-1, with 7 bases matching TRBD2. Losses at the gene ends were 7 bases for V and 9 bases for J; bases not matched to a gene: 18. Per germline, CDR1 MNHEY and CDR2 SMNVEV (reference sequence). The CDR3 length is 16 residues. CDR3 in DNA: TGTGCCAGCACCCTCTCGGGAGGACCCCCCCGGGGTGAGCAGTTCTTC. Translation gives CASTLSGGPPRGEQFF.

CDR3 residues: CASSLSLGVEQYF. The CDR3 region has the DNA TGTGCCAGCAGTTTATCTTTAGGAGTCGAGCAGTACTTC. The chain joins TRBV27 to TRBJ2-7; the D is unclear. The CDR3 is made up of 13 amino acids. Germline-derived CDR1 and CDR2 are MNHEY and SMNVEV (reference sequence). The V end was cut by 0 bases, the J end by 6 bases, with 9 bases between.

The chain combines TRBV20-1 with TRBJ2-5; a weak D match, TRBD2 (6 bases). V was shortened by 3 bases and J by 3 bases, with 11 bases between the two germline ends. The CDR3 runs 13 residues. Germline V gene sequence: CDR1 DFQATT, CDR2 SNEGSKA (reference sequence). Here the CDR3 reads CSASDPGEETQYF. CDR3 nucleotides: TGCAGTGCTAGTGATCCGGGGGAAGAGACCCAGTACTTC.

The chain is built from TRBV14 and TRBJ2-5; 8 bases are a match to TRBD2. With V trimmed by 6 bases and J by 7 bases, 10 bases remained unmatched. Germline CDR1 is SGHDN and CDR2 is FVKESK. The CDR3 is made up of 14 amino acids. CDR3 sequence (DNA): TGTGCCAGCAGTTTGGCGGGAGGCGGCGTGACCCAGTACTTC. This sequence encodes CASSLAGGGVTQYF. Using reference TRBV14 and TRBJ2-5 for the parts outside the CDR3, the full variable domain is EAGVTQFPSHSVIEKGQTVTLRCDPISGHDNLYWYRRVMGKEIKFLLHFVKESKQDESGMPNNRFLAERTGGTYSTLKVQPAELEDSGVYFCASSLAGGGVTQYFGPGTRLLVL.

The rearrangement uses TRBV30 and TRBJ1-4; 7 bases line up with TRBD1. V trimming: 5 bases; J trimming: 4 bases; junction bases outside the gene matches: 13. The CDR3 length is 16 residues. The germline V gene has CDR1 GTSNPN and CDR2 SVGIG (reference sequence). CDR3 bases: TGTGCCTGGCATCCGGGACAGCTAACCATTAATGAAAAACTGTTTTTT. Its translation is CAWHPGQLTINEKLFF.

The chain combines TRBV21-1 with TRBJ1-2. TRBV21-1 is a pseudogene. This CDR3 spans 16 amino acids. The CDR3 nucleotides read TGTGCCAGCAGCAAAGTGGGGTGGCGGGATGACTATGGCTACACCTTC. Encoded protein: CASSKVGWRDDYGYTF.

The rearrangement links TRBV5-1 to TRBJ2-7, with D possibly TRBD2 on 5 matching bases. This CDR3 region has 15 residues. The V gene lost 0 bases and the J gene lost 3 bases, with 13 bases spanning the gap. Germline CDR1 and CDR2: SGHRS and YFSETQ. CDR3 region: CASSLGLALNYEQYF. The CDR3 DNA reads TGCGCCAGCAGCTTGGGGCTAGCCCTGAACTACGAGCAGTACTTC.

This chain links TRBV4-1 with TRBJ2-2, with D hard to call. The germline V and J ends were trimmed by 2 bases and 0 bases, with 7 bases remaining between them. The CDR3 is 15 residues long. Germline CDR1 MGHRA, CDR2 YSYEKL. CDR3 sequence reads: CASSQHTANTGELFF. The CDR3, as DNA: TGCGCCAGCAGCCAACATACAGCGAACACCGGGGAGCTGTTTTTT.

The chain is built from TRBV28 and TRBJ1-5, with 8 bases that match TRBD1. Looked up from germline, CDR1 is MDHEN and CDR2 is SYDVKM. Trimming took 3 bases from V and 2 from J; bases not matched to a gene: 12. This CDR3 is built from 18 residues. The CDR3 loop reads CASSLRGPRDRRNQPQHF. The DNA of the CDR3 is TGTGCCAGCAGTTTGAGGGGGCCCCGGGACAGGCGCAATCAGCCCCAGCATTTT.

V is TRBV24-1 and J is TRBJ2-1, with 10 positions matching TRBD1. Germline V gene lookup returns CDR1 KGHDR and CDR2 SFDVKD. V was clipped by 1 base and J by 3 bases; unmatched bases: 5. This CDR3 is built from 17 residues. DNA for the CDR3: TGTGCCACCAGTGATTTCCCCGGGACAGGGGTCTACAATGAGCAGTTCTTC. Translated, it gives CATSDFPGTGVYNEQFF.

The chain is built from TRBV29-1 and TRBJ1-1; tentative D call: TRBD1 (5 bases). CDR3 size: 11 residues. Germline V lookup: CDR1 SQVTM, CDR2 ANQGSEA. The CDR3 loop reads CSKGWGTEAFF. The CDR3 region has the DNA TGCAGTAAGGGGTGGGGCACTGAAGCTTTCTTT. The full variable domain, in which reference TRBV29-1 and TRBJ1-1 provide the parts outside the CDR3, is SAVISQKPSRDICQRGTSLTIQCQVDSQVTMMFWYRQQPGQSLTLIATANQGSEATYESGFVIDKFPISRPNLTFSTLTVSNMSPEDSSIYLCSKGWGTEAFFGQGTRLTVV.

This CDR3 is CASKGAGANTGELFF. CDR3 sequence (DNA): TGTGCCAGCAAAGGAGCGGGAGCTAACACCGGGGAGCTGTTTTTT. V and J are TRBV7-2 and TRBJ2-2, with 8 bases that match TRBD2. CDR3 size: 15 residues. Trimming removed 7 bases from V and 2 bases from J; junction bases left unmatched: 6. Germline V CDR1 and CDR2: SGHTA, FQGNSA.

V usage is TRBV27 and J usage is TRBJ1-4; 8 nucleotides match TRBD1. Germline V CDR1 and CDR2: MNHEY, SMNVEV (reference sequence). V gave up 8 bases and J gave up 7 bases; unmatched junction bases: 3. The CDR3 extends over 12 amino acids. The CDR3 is CASGQGGEKLFF. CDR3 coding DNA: TGTGCCAGCGGACAGGGAGGTGAAAAACTGTTTTTT.

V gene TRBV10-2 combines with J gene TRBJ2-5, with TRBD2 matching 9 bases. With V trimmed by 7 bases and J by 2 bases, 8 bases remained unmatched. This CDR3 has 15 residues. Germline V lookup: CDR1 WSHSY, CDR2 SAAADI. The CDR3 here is CASKTTSGQQETQYF. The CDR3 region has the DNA TGCGCCAGCAAGACCACTAGCGGGCAGCAAGAGACCCAGTACTTC.